The 10 T cell receptor beta chains below all came from one sample that was sequenced in a study of T cells in Graves' hyperthyroidism and ophthalmopathy. RNA transcripts yielded amplified TCR beta CDR3 regions. In the first-round RT-PCR of the TCR CDR3, the HTBI primer set was used. TCRdb re-called the multiplex PCR reads with MiXCR, one entry per CDR3 protein. The table has around 600,000 distinct CDR3 sequences, 15% to 17% seen once. Sequencing used blood. The receptor set was obtained from a woman under 40 with Graves' hyperthyroidism.

This clonotype showed up just a few times. The chain uses TRBV27 and TRBJ2-7; unclear D gene. Germline CDR1 and CDR2: MNHEY and SMNVEV (reference sequence). Deletions cut 5 bases from V and 4 bases from J, with 12 bases between. CDR3 length equals 13 residues. In DNA form, the CDR3 reads TGTGCCAGCAGTAGGGATACAGATTACGAGCAGTACTTC. Its translation is CASSRDTDYEQYF.

Note on this clonotype: Since a much larger clone is just one base distant, this may be a read error. Since the CDR3 does not end with the conserved phenylalanine or tryptophan, this likely comes from a read error. This chain links TRBV27 with TRBJ2-7; TRBD2 agrees at 10 bases. Trimming took 6 bases from V and 6 from J; bases not matched to a gene: 8. The CDR3 runs 14 residues. Germline V lookup: CDR1 MNHEY, CDR2 SMNVEV (reference sequence). The CDR3 protein is CASSLQASGSEQYL. DNA for the CDR3: TGTGCCAGCAGCCTTCAAGCTAGCGGGAGCGAGCAGTACCTC.

A few counts support this clonotype. The J gene is TRBJ2-7, the V gene TRBV6-2 or TRBV6-3, with 8 bases identical to TRBD1. V trimming: 5 bases; J trimming: 6 bases; junction bases outside the gene matches: 12. In germline, CDR1 is MNHEY, CDR2 SVGEGT. This CDR3 is built from 15 residues. Written as DNA, the CDR3 is TGTGCCAGCAGTCAGAGACAGGGGTGGCGTGTCGAGCAGTACTTC. Translating it yields CASSQRQGWRVEQYF.

This clonotype has at least ten counts. An end of the junction differs from the germline gene, which may be a read error. The chain recombines TRBV6-1 with TRBJ2-7, with 12 positions matching TRBD2. The CDR3 runs 23 residues. In germline, CDR1 is MNHNS, CDR2 SASEGT. CDR3 DNA sequence: TGTGCCAGCAGTGAAATATACTTCGGTGTCACTAGCGGGAGGTCGGGGACTAACTACGGGCAGTACTTC. Protein sequence: CASSEIYFGVTSGRSGTNYGQYF.

V usage is TRBV7-9 and J usage is TRBJ2-7; 9 positions match TRBD1. The ends lost 1 base at V and 5 bases at J; junction bases unmatched: 3. Germline CDR1 reads SEHNR; CDR2 reads FQNEAQ (reference sequence). The CDR3 has 14 amino acids. The CDR3 reads CASSLEGQGNEQYF. The CDR3 DNA is TGTGCCAGCAGCTTAGAAGGACAGGGGAACGAGCAGTACTTC.

This chain connects TRBV19 to TRBJ2-3, with D possibly TRBD1 on 6 matching bases. The length of the CDR3 is 14 residues. V lost 9 bases and J lost 0, with 13 bases in between. The germline V gene has CDR1 LNHDA and CDR2 SQIVND (reference sequence). The CDR3 region is CASNRALSTDTQYF. The CDR3 nucleotides read TGTGCCAGCAACAGGGCGCTGAGCACAGATACGCAGTATTTT.

The CDR3 nucleotides read TGTGCCAGCAGCTTGGAGGCTAGCGGGAGGGCCGAAAATGAGCAGTTCTTC. It yields the protein CASSLEASGRAENEQFF. V is TRBV5-6 and J is TRBJ2-1; 12 nucleotides line up with TRBD2. Trimming took 0 bases from V and 7 from J; bases not matched to a gene: 8. The CDR3 spans 17 residues. Germline values: CDR1 SGHDT, CDR2 YYEEEE.

This clonotype was counted many times. The rearrangement links TRBV28 to TRBJ1-5; D is unclear. Trimming took 4 bases from V and 0 from J, leaving 13 bases between them. Germline V lookup: CDR1 MDHEN, CDR2 SYDVKM. The CDR3 consists of 16 residues. As DNA, the CDR3 is TGTGCCAGCAGTTCATCACCGGGCCATAGCAATCAGCCCCAGCATTTT. The encoded protein is CASSSSPGHSNQPQHF.

This clonotype was counted at least ten times. The rearrangement joins TRBV20-1 to TRBJ2-5, with a possible D match to TRBD2 (6 bases). The V end lost 1 base, the J end lost 2 bases, and 14 bases lay between the germline ends. The CDR3 loop spans 15 amino acids. Germline CDR1 DFQATT, CDR2 SNEGSKA (reference sequence). CDR3 sequence reads: CSARVAGKPQETQYF. The CDR3, as DNA: TGCAGTGCTAGAGTTGCGGGGAAGCCACAAGAGACCCAGTACTTC.

The chain employs TRBV7-9 and TRBJ1-2, with D perhaps TRBD1 (5 bases). Trimming took off 2 bases at V and 4 bases at J, with 14 bases between the two ends. The CDR3 sequence is 15 residues long. CDR1 is SEHNR, CDR2 FQNEAQ, per germline (reference sequence). The CDR3 nucleotides are TGTGCCAGCAGCTTACATCCAGGGCCAGCCTATGGCTACACCTTC. The encoded protein is CASSLHPGPAYGYTF.